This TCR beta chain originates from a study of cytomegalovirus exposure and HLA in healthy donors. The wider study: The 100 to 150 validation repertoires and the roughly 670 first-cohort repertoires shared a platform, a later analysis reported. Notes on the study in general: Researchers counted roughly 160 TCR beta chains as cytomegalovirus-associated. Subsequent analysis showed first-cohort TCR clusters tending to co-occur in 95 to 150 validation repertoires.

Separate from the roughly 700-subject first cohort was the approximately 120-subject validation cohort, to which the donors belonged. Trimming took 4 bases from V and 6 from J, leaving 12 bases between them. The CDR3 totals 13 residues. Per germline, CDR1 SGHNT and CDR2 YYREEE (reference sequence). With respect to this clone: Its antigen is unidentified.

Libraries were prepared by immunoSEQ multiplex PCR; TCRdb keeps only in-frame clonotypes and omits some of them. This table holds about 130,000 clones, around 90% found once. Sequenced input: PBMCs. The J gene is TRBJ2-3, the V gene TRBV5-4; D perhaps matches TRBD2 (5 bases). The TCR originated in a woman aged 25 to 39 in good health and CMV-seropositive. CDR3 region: CASSPLPGDTQYF. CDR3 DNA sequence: TGTGCCAGCAGCCCCCTCCCGGGGGATACGCAGTATTTT.